This T cell receptor (beta chain) was found in a study of cytomegalovirus exposure and HLA in healthy donors. Overall study results and limits: The later analysis indicated that the majority of CMV-associated TCR beta chains appeared HLA-restricted. It is likely that the observed cluster of highly shared sequence variants was a sequencing artifact.

CDR3 length: 16 residues. Germline V gene data show CDR1 as SEHNR and CDR2 as FQNEAQ (reference sequence). The study ran its PCR with 60 Vbeta and 13 Jbeta primers. Measured with immunoSEQ multiplex PCR; TCRdb has only the in-frame clones, and not every one. The sample lists about 120,000 clones; 73% were seen once. Details on this clone: Its antigen is currently unknown. A read error may account for a junction end that differs from germline.

The gene calls are TRBV7-9 and TRBJ2-2, with D possibly being TRBD1 (5 bases). Sequencing input: PBMCs. The clonotype was recovered from a woman aged 35 to 49 in good health and CMV-seronegative. The DNA for the CDR3 is TGTTCCAGCAGTTATCCAGGGTTTACGAACACCGGGGAGCTGTTTTTT. Translation: CSSSYPGFTNTGELFF.